These 5 T cell receptor beta chains originate from one sample sequenced in a study of blood T cell repertoires in COVID-19. Data came from immunoSEQ multiplex PCR; TCRdb stores just in-frame clones and leaves some out. The data contain more than 95,000 clones, 80% of them seen just once; the ten biggest clones take up more than 20%. Sequenced: peripheral blood. These receptors were obtained from a human donor in a cohort sampled during active COVID-19.

The chain couples TRBV28 to TRBJ2-7; weak D call: TRBD2 (5 bases). The germline gives CDR1 MDHEN, CDR2 SYDVKM. The CDR3 totals 14 residues. The ends were cut back, 3 bases at V and 2 bases at J, with 11 bases in the middle. The CDR3 reads CASSLASLTYEQYF. The CDR3 region has the DNA TGTGCCAGCAGTTTGGCTAGCCTCACCTACGAGCAGTACTTC.

This chain uses TRBV13 with TRBJ2-7; D might be TRBD1 (5 bases). The CDR3 length is 13 residues. Germline CDR1 reads PRHDT; CDR2 reads FYEKMQ (reference sequence). Trimming shortened V by 1 base and J by 4 bases, and 8 bases separated the two germline ends. CDR3 loop: CASSLEGAYEQYF. DNA of the CDR3: TGTGCCAGCAGCTTAGAAGGGGCTTACGAGCAGTACTTC.

The chain couples TRBV12-3 or TRBV12-4 to TRBJ2-7; TRBD1 matches 7 bases. CDR3 length equals 13 residues. Losses at the gene ends were 5 bases for V and 2 bases for J; bases not matched to a gene: 3. CDR3 region: CASSRGTAYEQYF. The CDR3 bases are TGTGCCAGCAGTCGTGGGACAGCCTACGAGCAGTACTTC.

The V call is TRBV6-1, the J call TRBJ1-6; D is ambiguous. V dropped 1 base and J dropped 9 bases, with 7 bases sitting between them. Germline V lookup: CDR1 MNHNS, CDR2 SASEGT. There are 13 residues in the CDR3. CDR3 amino acids: CASSEGRVSPLHF. Written as DNA, the CDR3 is TGTGCCAGCAGTGAAGGGAGGGTTTCACCCCTCCACTTT.

The rearrangement joins TRBV2 to TRBJ1-4; D is unresolved. Germline-derived CDR1 and CDR2 are SNHLY and FYNNEI. The CDR3 runs to 14 residues. V lost 2 bases, J lost 0 bases, and 4 bases lay in between. The CDR3 nucleotides read TGTGCCAGCAGTGAACTAGCAACTAATGAAAAACTGTTTTTT. It specifies CASSELATNEKLFF.